This note documents a single T cell receptor (beta chain) sequence. The V end was cut by 3 bases, the J end by 1 base, with 23 bases between. The length of the CDR3 is 19 residues. Germline V CDR1 and CDR2: MNHEY, SMNVEV (reference sequence). Under the authors' procedure: Amplification from reference gene primers served as the basis for estimated nucleated cell counts. Assay used: immunoSEQ multiplex PCR; TCRdb lists only in-frame clones, some missing. The V and J calls and clone size are taken from that table; D and trimming were inferred from the DNA. The sample yields roughly 290,000 clones, around 87% seen once. The sample comes from a study of blood T cell repertoires in COVID-19. Study as a whole: Researchers got acute and convalescent COVID-19 samples from the United States, Italy and Spain. PBMCs, B-cell-depleted T cells, or T cells were the source of the cDNA or gDNA that made up the material.

The material sequenced was peripheral blood. The rearrangement links TRBV27 to TRBJ2-3, with a weak D call TRBD2 (6 bases). This receptor was obtained from a woman in her forties or fifties who had recovered from COVID-19. The CDR3, as DNA: TGTGCCAGCAGTTTTGCCCCACGGGAGACCCTACGGGGCACAGATACGCAGTATTTT. Translated, it gives CASSFAPRETLRGTDTQYF.